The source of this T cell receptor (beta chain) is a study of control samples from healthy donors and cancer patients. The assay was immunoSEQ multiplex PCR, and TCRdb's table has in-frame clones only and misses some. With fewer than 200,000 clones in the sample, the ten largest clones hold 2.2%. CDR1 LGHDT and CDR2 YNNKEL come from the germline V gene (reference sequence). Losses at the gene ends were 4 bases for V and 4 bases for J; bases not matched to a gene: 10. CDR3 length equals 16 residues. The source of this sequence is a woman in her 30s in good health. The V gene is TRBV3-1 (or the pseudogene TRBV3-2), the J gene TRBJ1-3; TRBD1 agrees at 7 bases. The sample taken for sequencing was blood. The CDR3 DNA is TGTGCCAGCAGCCTGGGCAGAGGGGGCAACGGAAACACCATATATTTT. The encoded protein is CASSLGRGGNGNTIYF.